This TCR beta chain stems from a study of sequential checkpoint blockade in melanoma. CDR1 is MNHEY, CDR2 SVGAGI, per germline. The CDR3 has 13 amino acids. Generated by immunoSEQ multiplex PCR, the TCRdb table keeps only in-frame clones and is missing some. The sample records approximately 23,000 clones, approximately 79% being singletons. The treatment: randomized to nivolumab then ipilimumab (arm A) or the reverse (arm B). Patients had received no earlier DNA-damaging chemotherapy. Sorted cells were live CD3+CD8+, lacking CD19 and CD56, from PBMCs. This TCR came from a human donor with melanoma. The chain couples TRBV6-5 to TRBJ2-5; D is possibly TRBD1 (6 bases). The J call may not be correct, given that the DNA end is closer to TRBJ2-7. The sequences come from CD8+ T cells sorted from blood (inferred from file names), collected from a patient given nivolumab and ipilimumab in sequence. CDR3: CASGGAGSYEQYF. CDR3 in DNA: TGTGCCAGCGGGGGCGCCGGATCCTACGAGCAGTACTTC.